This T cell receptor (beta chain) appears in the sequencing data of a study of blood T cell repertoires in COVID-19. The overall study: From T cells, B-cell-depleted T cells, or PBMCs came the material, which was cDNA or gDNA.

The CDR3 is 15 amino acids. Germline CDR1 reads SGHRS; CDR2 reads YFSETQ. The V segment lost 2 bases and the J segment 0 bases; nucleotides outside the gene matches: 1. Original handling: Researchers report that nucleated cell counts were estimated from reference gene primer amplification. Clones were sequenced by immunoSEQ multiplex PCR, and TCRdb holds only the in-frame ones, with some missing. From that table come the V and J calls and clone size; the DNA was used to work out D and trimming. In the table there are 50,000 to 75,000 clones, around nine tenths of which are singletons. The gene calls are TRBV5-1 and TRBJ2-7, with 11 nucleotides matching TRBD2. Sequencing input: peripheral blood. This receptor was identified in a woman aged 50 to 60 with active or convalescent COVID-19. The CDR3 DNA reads TGCGCCAGCAGCTTTACTAGCGGGAGCTCCTACGAGCAGTACTTC. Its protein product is CASSFTSGSSYEQYF.